The entry below describes one T cell receptor beta chain. What it binds is not known. The junction departs from the called germline gene at one end, perhaps through a read error. These data come from a study of cytomegalovirus exposure and HLA in healthy donors. Findings and limits, study-wide: The authors considered a cluster of highly shared sequence variants likely to be a sequencing artifact. Per a later analysis, HLA-associated TCR beta chains showed more clonal expansion than other, equally common TCR beta chains. In vitro, a few CMV-associated chains proved specific for CMV antigens.

The germline V gene has CDR1 LNHDA and CDR2 SQIVND (reference sequence). This CDR3 region has 13 residues. In the PCR, 60 Vbeta and 13 Jbeta primers were used. Assay used: immunoSEQ multiplex PCR; TCRdb lists only in-frame clones, some missing. Found here are around 64,000 clones, 75% to 90% of them singletons; the top ten hold over 10%. Each donor's status was that of a healthy bone marrow donor. The sequenced material came from PBMCs. The TCR sequence derives from a woman aged 25 to 39 in good health and CMV-seropositive. The chain combines TRBV19 with TRBJ1-2; D unclear. The CDR3 is CASSIGLIEGYTF. CDR3 coding DNA: TGTGCCAGTAGCATAGGGCTGATTGAAGGCTACACCTTC.